Each of the 20 T cell receptor beta chains below was sequenced from the same sample in a study of T cell repertoires in cytomegalovirus infection. TCRdb itself ran the reads through MiXCR, one entry per CDR3 protein. The repertoire includes about 100,000 distinct CDR3 sequences, less than 25% of them detected once, and approximately 40% sits in the top ten. Material for sequencing was CD8+ T cells from PBMCs. The receptors were gathered from a human donor in good health (CMV status not recorded). Some clones in this sample may be carry-over from other donors' samples.

The gene calls are TRBV29-1 and TRBJ2-3; D may be TRBD2 (5 bases). The germline V and J ends were trimmed by 7 bases and 5 bases, with 22 bases remaining between them. CDR1 SQVTM and CDR2 ANQGSEA come from the germline V gene. This CDR3 comprises 15 residues. CDR3 DNA sequence: TGCAGCGCCGAGGGTGGCAGCCCCACCAGAGATACGCAGTATTTT. Amino acid sequence: CSAEGGSPTRDTQYF.

At least ten counts were recorded for this clonotype. The V call is TRBV7-9, the J call TRBJ2-3; D gene unclear. The CDR3 spans 15 residues. Germline V gene sequence: CDR1 SEHNR, CDR2 FQNEAQ (reference sequence). The V and J ends lost 4 bases and 6 bases respectively, with 17 bases between them. The CDR3 nucleotides are TGTGCCAGCAGCTCGCTGTCGGGTTCATGGGATACGCAGTATTTT. Protein product: CASSSLSGSWDTQYF. The full variable domain, rest sourced from reference TRBV7-9 and TRBJ2-3, is DTGVSQNPRHKITKRGQNVTFRCDPISEHNRLYWYRQTLGQGPEFLTYFQNEAQLEKSRLLSDRFSAERPKGSFSTLEIQRTEQGDSAMYLCASSSLSGSWDTQYFGPGTRLTVL.

V usage is TRBV4-1 and J usage is TRBJ2-2, with D perhaps matching TRBD1 or TRBD2 (5 bases each). Germline CDR1 MGHRA, CDR2 YSYEKL. The CDR3 runs 16 residues. V was trimmed by 3 bases and J by 5 bases, leaving 16 bases between them. This chain's CDR3 is CASSQTYGTETGELFF. In DNA form, the CDR3 reads TGCGCCAGCAGCCAGACTTACGGGACGGAGACCGGGGAGCTGTTTTTT.

The J gene is TRBJ2-5, the V gene TRBV28; possibly TRBD1 for D (6 bases). Trimming left V 5 bases short and J 1 base short, with 14 bases between. CDR1 and CDR2 (germline): MDHEN, SYDVKM. The CDR3 is 15 residues long. CDR3 nucleotide sequence: TGTGCCAGCAGTACTTCCAGGGGAGTCCAAGAGACCCAGTACTTC. Protein sequence: CASSTSRGVQETQYF.

In its sample, this clonotype was seen many times. The chain has TRBV4-2 and TRBJ2-1, with 9 bases that match TRBD2. Germline-derived CDR1 and CDR2 are LGHNA and YNFKEQ. The V and J ends lost 5 bases and 7 bases, in that order; junction bases with no gene match: 6. The CDR3 is 14 residues long. The CDR3 sequence is CASSVASGDNEQFF. The CDR3 nucleotides read TGTGCCAGCAGCGTTGCTAGCGGGGATAATGAGCAGTTCTTC.

This chain connects TRBV10-3 to TRBJ2-1, with a possible D match to TRBD2 (5 bases). This CDR3 is 15 amino acids long. Germline CDR1 is ENHRY and CDR2 is SYGVKD. The V end was cut by 6 bases, the J end by 0 bases, with 12 bases between. DNA for the CDR3: TGTGCCATCAGAAGAGGGAATAGCTCCTACAATGAGCAGTTCTTC. This gives the protein CAIRRGNSSYNEQFF.

This clonotype was found a few times. The gene calls are TRBV28 and TRBJ1-6; 9 bases line up with TRBD1. J gave up 0 bases and V 5 bases, and 5 bases lay outside the gene matches. The germline V gene has CDR1 MDHEN and CDR2 SYDVKM. This CDR3 contains 17 residues. This CDR3 reads CASSSGTGSSYNSPLHF. In DNA form, the CDR3 reads TGTGCCAGCAGTAGCGGGACAGGGAGCTCCTATAATTCACCCCTCCACTTT.

The chain carries TRBV4-1 and TRBJ2-7; D is possibly TRBD1 or TRBD2 (5 bases each). The CDR3 extends over 15 amino acids. V was cut by 3 bases and J by 3 bases, with 15 bases left in between. Looked up from germline, CDR1 is MGHRA and CDR2 is YSYEKL. CDR3 DNA: TGCGCCAGCAGCCAGGGTCGGGGACCAAACTACGAGCAGTACTTC. It yields the protein CASSQGRGPNYEQYF.

This clonotype was counted between two and nine times. The V gene is TRBV28, the J gene TRBJ2-3; 10 bases line up with TRBD1. Germline-derived CDR1 and CDR2 are MDHEN and SYDVKM. Trimming took 1 base from V and 5 from J; bases not matched to a gene: 9. This CDR3 comprises 17 residues. CDR3 in amino acids: CASSLYAGQGDGDTQYF. DNA for the CDR3: TGTGCCAGCAGTTTATACGCCGGACAGGGGGATGGAGATACGCAGTATTTT.

This clonotype was observed a few times. CDR3: CSTRTGNTEAFF. As DNA, the CDR3 is TGCAGCACACGGACAGGAAACACTGAAGCTTTCTTT. The chain is built from TRBV29-1 and TRBJ1-1, with 7 bases lining up with TRBD1. CDR3 length: 12 residues. Germline-derived CDR1 and CDR2 are SQVTM and ANQGSEA. Trimming cost V 8 bases and J 2 bases; bases outside gene matches: 5.

This clonotype was detected many times. This chain connects TRBV6-2 or TRBV6-3 to TRBJ2-4; D gene unclear. The ends were cut back, 5 bases at V and 5 bases at J, with 22 bases in the middle. Germline V gives CDR1 MNHEY, CDR2 SVGEGT. The CDR3 is 17 residues long. CDR3 DNA sequence: TGTGCCAGCAGTCGAACCCATGAGACCGTACTGGAAAACATTCAGTACTTC. Its protein is CASSRTHETVLENIQYF.

The sample holds a few counts of this clonotype. The rearrangement uses TRBV29-1 and TRBJ1-1; the D gene is possibly TRBD1 (5 bases). Germline assignment: CDR1 SQVTM and CDR2 ANQGSEA. Trimming took 1 base from V and 1 from J, leaving 16 bases between them. The CDR3 covers 16 residues. CDR3: CSVEGGWTGQNTEAFF. CDR3 in DNA: TGCAGCGTTGAAGGGGGGTGGACCGGACAGAACACTGAAGCTTTCTTT.

The chain's CDR3 is CASGSTDSYEQYF. As DNA, the CDR3 is TGTGCCAGCGGATCGACAGACTCCTACGAGCAGTACTTC. The rearrangement joins TRBV5-6 to TRBJ2-7, with TRBD1 as a possible D gene (5 bases). Germline CDR1 is SGHDT and CDR2 is YYEEEE. V was clipped by 7 bases and J by 0 bases, with 11 bases between them. The CDR3 is 13 amino acids.

This clonotype has at least ten counts. The V and J genes are TRBV7-9 and TRBJ2-5; 8 nucleotides line up with TRBD1. CDR1 and CDR2 (germline): SEHNR, FQNEAQ (reference sequence). V was pared by 5 bases and J by 2 bases, with 13 bases of the junction left unmatched. The CDR3 contains 17 residues. This chain's CDR3 is CASSASMGTGPQETQYF. DNA for the CDR3: TGTGCCAGCAGCGCAAGTATGGGGACAGGCCCTCAAGAGACCCAGTACTTC. The full variable domain, rest sourced from reference TRBV7-9 and TRBJ2-5, is DTGVSQNPRHKITKRGQNVTFRCDPISEHNRLYWYRQTLGQGPEFLTYFQNEAQLEKSRLLSDRFSAERPKGSFSTLEIQRTEQGDSAMYLCASSASMGTGPQETQYFGPGTRLLVL.

This clonotype was picked up a small number of times. The chain uses TRBV28 and TRBJ2-7; a possible D gene is TRBD2 (7 bases). V was shortened by 2 bases and J by 5 bases, with 16 bases between the two germline ends. Germline CDR1 MDHEN, CDR2 SYDVKM. The CDR3 consists of 15 residues. CDR3 region: CASSLQRGGGDEQYF. The DNA of the CDR3 is TGTGCCAGCAGTTTACAGCGGGGAGGGGGAGACGAGCAGTACTTC.

This clonotype has a handful of counts. This chain joins TRBV20-1 and TRBJ2-2; 10 bases agree with TRBD1. Germline CDR1 and CDR2: DFQATT and SNEGSKA (reference sequence). Losses at the gene ends were 6 bases for V and 6 bases for J; bases not matched to a gene: 7. The CDR3 is 14 amino acids. The CDR3 loop reads CSADGTGVAGELFF. The CDR3 nucleotides are TGCAGTGCCGATGGGACAGGGGTTGCCGGGGAGCTGTTTTTT.

This clonotype was seen repeatedly, ten times or more. The chain joins TRBV12-3 or TRBV12-4 to TRBJ2-5, with D perhaps matching TRBD2 (5 bases). CDR3 length: 13 residues. V was cut by 6 bases and J by 5 bases, with 13 bases left in between. CDR3: CASSPRGPETQYF. The CDR3 DNA reads TGTGCCAGCAGCCCCCGGGGTCCTGAGACCCAGTACTTC.

This clonotype was found many times. J is TRBJ2-7 and V is TRBV6-5; no firm D call. This CDR3 is built from 14 residues. The V end lost 0 bases, the J end lost 2 bases, and 8 bases lay between the germline ends. Germline V gene sequence: CDR1 MNHEY, CDR2 SVGAGI. As DNA, the CDR3 is TGTGCCAGCAGTTACTCGCCAGAAACCTACGAGCAGTACTTC. It is translated as CASSYSPETYEQYF.

In this sample, this clonotype turned up many times. V usage is TRBV11-2 and J usage is TRBJ2-1, with D perhaps TRBD1 (6 bases). V lost 3 bases to trimming and J lost 4 bases, with 13 bases between them. This CDR3 contains 15 residues. CDR1 SGHAT and CDR2 FQNNGV come from the germline V gene. The CDR3 is CASSFLDSQYNEQFF. The CDR3 DNA follows: TGTGCCAGCAGCTTCCTGGACAGTCAATACAATGAGCAGTTCTTC.

The rearrangement uses TRBV20-1 and TRBJ2-7, with D hard to call. Per the germline V gene, CDR1 is DFQATT and CDR2 is SNEGSKA (reference sequence). V lost 2 bases and J 4 bases, leaving 15 bases between the germline ends. The CDR3 runs to 14 residues. The CDR3 coding sequence is TGCAGTGCTAGACCGACGGTTAGTCTTTACGAGCAGTACTTC. Protein product: CSARPTVSLYEQYF.